The T cell receptor (beta chain) under discussion was sequenced for a study of vaccination and CD4 T cells after COVID-19. This clonotype was counted between two and nine times. Its antigen remains unidentified. With the Oncomine TCR Beta short-read assay, DNA from cultured CD4+ T cells was sequenced. TCRdb fed the PCR reads into MiXCR, producing one record per CDR3 protein. The data contain approximately 15,000 distinct CDR3 sequences, 43% of them singletons. Study-level findings and limits: The median proportion of reactive clones detected only post-vaccination in convalescent patients was over 65%.

Trimming took off 1 base at V and 1 base at J, with 10 bases between the two ends. The CDR3 has 15 residues. Germline-derived CDR1 and CDR2 are SEHNR and FQNEAQ (reference sequence). Stated treatment: roughly ten-day PBMC culture with coronavirus spike peptide pools or control peptides (ViraFEST assay). Material: CD4+ T cells from blood, cultured in vitro, obtained before SARS-CoV-2 vaccination. The J gene is TRBJ1-1, the V gene TRBV7-9; the D is unclear. The TCR originated in a human donor who had recovered from COVID-19. In DNA form, the CDR3 reads TGTGCCAGCAGCTTAGAGGGCGGTCAGAACACTGAAGCTTTCTTT. It translates to CASSLEGGQNTEAFF.